Below, 2 T cell receptor beta chains from the same sample are listed, as sequenced in a study of molecular identifiers for immune sequencing clone quantification. One entry per CDR3 protein results from TCRdb running MiXCR on the PCR reads. The repertoire holds 300,000 to 350,000 distinct CDR3 sequences, with 20% to 25% as singletons. Sequenced material: naive CD8+ T cells from blood, with Jurkat cell RNA spiked in. Subset noted: FACS-sorted CD8+CD4-CCR7+CD45RA+ naive T cells. The source is a human donor in good health. Some libraries in this study had Jurkat cell RNA spiked in.

This clonotype was picked up many times. The chain couples TRBV12-3 or TRBV12-4 to TRBJ2-7; D ambiguous. The CDR3 has 12 amino acids. Trimming left V 2 bases short and J 2 bases short, with 4 bases between. CDR3 sequence reads: CASSLTPYEQYF. The CDR3, as DNA: TGTGCCAGCAGTTTAACACCCTACGAGCAGTACTTC.

In this sample, this clonotype turned up a few times. This rearrangement joins TRBV27 to TRBJ2-3; D is possibly TRBD1 (6 bases). CDR1 and CDR2 (germline): MNHEY, SMNVEV (reference sequence). This CDR3 spans 16 amino acids. V shed 2 bases and J shed 1 base, with 13 bases lying between them. The CDR3 nucleotides read TGTGCCAGCAGTTTAATGGGCGCAGGGGGCACAGATACGCAGTATTTT. Translating gives CASSLMGAGGTDTQYF.